The clone carrying this T cell receptor (beta chain) qualifies as medium-sized (0.01 to 0.1%). The method was immunoSEQ multiplex PCR; TCRdb's version includes in-frame clones alone and lacks a portion of them. The data contain around 19,000 clones, approximately 39% of them singletons. The data belong to a study of graft-versus-host responses after intestinal transplantation. Study information: Recipients uniformly received anti-thymocyte globulin induction, followed by tacrolimus and steroids for around 3 years.

This CDR3 spans 15 amino acids. V lost 5 bases, J lost 6 bases, and 6 bases stayed unmatched. Germline CDR1 is MNHNY and CDR2 is SVGAGI (reference sequence). The V call is TRBV6-6, the J call TRBJ2-7; 14 bases agree with TRBD2. This receptor was taken from a human patient who was an organ donor for intestinal transplantation. The starting material was alloreactive CD4+ T cells from a mixed lymphocyte reaction culture, obtained before transplantation. Subset in this sample: CFSE-low proliferating T cells sorted from roughly 6-day pre-transplant mixed lymphocyte reaction (GvH or HvG direction). As DNA, the CDR3 is TGTGCCAGCAGTACCGGGACTAGCGGGAGTATCGAGCAGTACTTC. This translates into CASSTGTSGSIEQYF.